The source of this TCR beta chain is a study of T cell responses to AZD1222 COVID-19 vaccine. With 4 bases removed from V and 1 base from J, the gap between germline ends came to 17 bases. CDR3 length equals 17 residues. Germline CDR1 SEHNR, CDR2 FQNEAQ (reference sequence). A note on this clone: No antigen is known for it.

Findings and limits, study-wide: The study found vaccine-associated CD4 TCRs spanning spike, dominant at 160-218 and 743-854. At study baseline, merely a handful of AZD1222 recipients were seropositive. There were repertoire samples only from the period after the peak T cell response.

Some clones are missing from TCRdb's copy, which holds only in-frame ones; the method was immunoSEQ multiplex PCR. This table holds approximately 100,000 clones, 88% found once. Sequences were derived from peripheral blood, sampled on day 0 of MenACWY control vaccination. The rearrangement uses TRBV7-9 and TRBJ1-3, with D tentatively TRBD1 (6 bases). The clonotype was recovered from an adult in good health. CDR3 region: CASSYPWTEASGNTIYF. In DNA form, the CDR3 reads TGTGCCAGCAGCTACCCCTGGACAGAGGCTTCTGGAAACACCATATATTTT.